This TCR beta chain was identified in a study of human T cells and chemical hapten exposure. The wider study: Patch tests put 0.01% DPC on the upper back, read at 6 days.

Study findings and constraints: The formation of large CDR3 similarity clusters by expanded TCRs significantly exceeded that of controls. Unchanged with DPC sensitization were TCRs above 1 in 1000 frequency.

The sample holds many counts of this clonotype. Its antigen is unknown. Sample time point: pre-sensitization, week 0. Treatment given: therapeutic diphenylcyclopropenone sensitization with weekly scalp DPC. Total RNA was extracted from unfractionated whole blood. TCRdb passed the RACE reads through MiXCR, listing each CDR3 protein once. In the table there are some 250,000 distinct CDR3 sequences, roughly 7.4% of which are singletons. The origin of this receptor is a man aged 18 to 29 with alopecia areata. Some clones in this sample may be carry-over from other donors' samples. The sample in question was whole blood, obtained in connection with sensitization to the hapten diphenylcyclopropenone (DPC).

CDR3 in DNA: TGTGCCAGCAGTTACTGGGACAGGGGGATTGGGGAGCTGTTTTTT. Translation: CASSYWDRGIGELFF. V usage is TRBV6-2 or TRBV6-3 and J usage is TRBJ2-2; 11 bases map to TRBD1. Germline CDR1 MNHEY, CDR2 SVGEGT. With 1 base clipped from V and 8 bases from J, the junction kept 3 bases outside the gene matches. This CDR3 has 15 residues.